This is a list of T cell receptor beta chains from one sample in a study of cytomegalovirus exposure and HLA in healthy donors. The data were produced by immunoSEQ multiplex PCR, yet TCRdb's version contains in-frame clones alone and is incomplete. The sample records 70,000 to 100,000 clones, around 80% being singletons. Sequences were obtained from PBMCs. Receptors were obtained from a man between 18 and 29 years old in good health and CMV-seronegative. Each CDR3 is given with its conserved first and last residue. The D gene is left open where the match is weak. Size is stated for part of the rows, as once, few or many counts, or as a class when the clone is expanded.

cdr3_nt: TGTGCCACCAGCAGAGGCCCAGACGGACCCGAGCGGGCGCAGTATTTT
cdr3_aa: CATSRGPDGPERAQYF
j_call: TRBJ2-3
v_call: TRBV15
clone_size: once
d_call: .

cdr3_nt: TGTGCCAGCTGGAGTCTTGCGGGCAATGAGCAGTTCTTC
cdr3_aa: CASWSLAGNEQFF
j_call: TRBJ2-1
v_call: TRBV19
clone_size: .
d_call: .

cdr3_nt: TGTGCCAGCAGTATGACAGGGGGCGGAGGCTACACCTTC
cdr3_aa: CASSMTGGGGYTF
j_call: TRBJ1-2
v_call: TRBV6-1
clone_size: .
d_call: TRBD1

cdr3_nt: TGTGCCAGCAGCTTTGGTGGGGGCTCTGGCAATCAGCCCCAGCATTTT
cdr3_aa: CASSFGGGSGNQPQHF
j_call: TRBJ1-5
v_call: TRBV7-9
clone_size: once
d_call: .

cdr3_nt: TGTGCCAGCAGCTTAGCGGGACTAGCGGGGGTTGCAGATACGCAGTATTTT
cdr3_aa: CASSLAGLAGVADTQYF
j_call: TRBJ2-3
v_call: TRBV11-2
clone_size: .
d_call: TRBD2

cdr3_nt: TGTGCCAGCAGCAAAAGGGACAGGGGGCCCGGGGAGCTGTTTTTT
cdr3_aa: CASSKRDRGPGELFF
j_call: TRBJ2-2
v_call: TRBV11-2
clone_size: once
d_call: TRBD1

cdr3_nt: TGTGCCAGCAGCCGCGGGGGCGCCAGCACAGATACGCAGTATTTT
cdr3_aa: CASSRGGASTDTQYF
j_call: TRBJ2-3
v_call: TRBV4-2
clone_size: few
d_call: .

cdr3_nt: TGTGCCAGCCCCGAAGGGGGACAACCAGTTCCGGGGGGCACTGAAGCTTTCTTT
cdr3_aa: CASPEGGQPVPGGTEAFF
j_call: TRBJ1-1
v_call: TRBV27
clone_size: .
d_call: .

cdr3_nt: TGTGCCAGTAGTATAGGGCGGGGTGAGCAGTTCTTC
cdr3_aa: CASSIGRGEQFF
j_call: TRBJ2-1
v_call: TRBV19
clone_size: .
d_call: .

cdr3_nt: TGTGCCAGCAGTGACCGGGAATCGACTAAAGTGGCCCAGTACTTC
cdr3_aa: CASSDRESTKVAQYF
j_call: TRBJ2-5
v_call: TRBV6-1
clone_size: .
d_call: .

cdr3_nt: TGCGCCAGCAGCTTGGGGGACAGGGCCTACGAGCAGTACTTC
cdr3_aa: CASSLGDRAYEQYF
j_call: TRBJ2-7
v_call: TRBV5-1
clone_size: .
d_call: TRBD1

cdr3_nt: TGCGCCAGCAGCCTACGGACAGGTACGACAGAGACCCAGTACTTC
cdr3_aa: CASSLRTGTTETQYF
j_call: TRBJ2-5
v_call: TRBV5-1
clone_size: .
d_call: TRBD1

cdr3_nt: TGTGCCAGCAGCTTAGGGGGATTAGAGGGCGAGCAGTTCTTC
cdr3_aa: CASSLGGLEGEQFF
j_call: TRBJ2-1
v_call: TRBV13
clone_size: .
d_call: .

cdr3_nt: TGTGCCAGCGGACGACTAGCGGGCGATGAGCAGTTCTTC
cdr3_aa: CASGRLAGDEQFF
j_call: TRBJ2-1
v_call: TRBV27
clone_size: .
d_call: TRBD2

cdr3_nt: TGTGCCAGCAGCTTAGGAGTCTGGGAGACCCAGTACTTC
cdr3_aa: CASSLGVWETQYF
j_call: TRBJ2-5
v_call: TRBV7-6
clone_size: few
d_call: .

cdr3_nt: TGTGCCAGCAACGAAGGGACTAGCGGGGGGGCAAACACCGGGGAGCTGTTTTTT
cdr3_aa: CASNEGTSGGANTGELFF
j_call: TRBJ2-2
v_call: TRBV11-2
clone_size: .
d_call: TRBD2

cdr3_nt: TGCGCCAGCAGCGGAATCAGGGCAGATACGCAGTATTTT
cdr3_aa: CASSGIRADTQYF
j_call: TRBJ2-3
v_call: TRBV5-1
clone_size: .
d_call: .

cdr3_nt: TGTGCCAGTAGTATAGGACGGGGAACACTAAACTATGGCTACACCTTC
cdr3_aa: CASSIGRGTLNYGYTF
j_call: TRBJ1-2
v_call: TRBV19
clone_size: .
d_call: .

cdr3_nt: TGTGCCAGCAGCCCGGGGGGGCCCTGGAAGGGCAATCAGCCCCAGCATTTT
cdr3_aa: CASSPGGPWKGNQPQHF
j_call: TRBJ1-5
v_call: TRBV11-2
clone_size: .
d_call: .

cdr3_nt: TGTGCCAGCTCCCGTGGGGAGTCTAATGAAAAACTGTTTTTT
cdr3_aa: CASSRGESNEKLFF
j_call: TRBJ1-4
v_call: TRBV18
clone_size: .
d_call: .

cdr3_nt: TGTGCCAGCAGCCCTCGACTAGCGGGGGGGCGTGAGCAGTTCTTC
cdr3_aa: CASSPRLAGGREQFF
j_call: TRBJ2-1
v_call: TRBV9
clone_size: once
d_call: TRBD2

cdr3_nt: TGTGCCAGCTCACCCCGTCCAGGGCCGGATGGCTACACCTTC
cdr3_aa: CASSPRPGPDGYTF
j_call: TRBJ1-2
v_call: TRBV18
clone_size: once
d_call: .

cdr3_nt: TGTGCCAGCAGCTGGGCGGGGGGGCCCTACGAGCAGTACTTC
cdr3_aa: CASSWAGGPYEQYF
j_call: TRBJ2-7
v_call: TRBV11-3
clone_size: .
d_call: TRBD2

cdr3_nt: TGCGCCAGCAGCTCTATCGGGGGACCCACACACTCGCAGTACTTC
cdr3_aa: CASSSIGGPTHSQYF
j_call: TRBJ2-5
v_call: TRBV5-1
clone_size: .
d_call: .

cdr3_nt: TGTGCCAGCAGCCGCCAGGGAACAGATACGCAGTATTTT
cdr3_aa: CASSRQGTDTQYF
j_call: TRBJ2-3
v_call: TRBV7-9
clone_size: once
d_call: .

cdr3_nt: TGTGCCAGCAGTGACTCGAAGATAGCGTCCTCCTATAATTCACCCCTCCACTTT
cdr3_aa: CASSDSKIASSYNSPLHF
j_call: TRBJ1-6
v_call: TRBV6-4
clone_size: .
d_call: .

cdr3_nt: TGTGCCAGCAGTTCCCCCCCAGGGTATGAAGCTTTCTTT
cdr3_aa: CASSSPPGYEAFF
j_call: TRBJ1-1
v_call: TRBV27
clone_size: few
d_call: .

cdr3_nt: TGTGCCAGCGGTTCGAGACTAGCGGGGGCCGGCAATGAGCAGTTCTTC
cdr3_aa: CASGSRLAGAGNEQFF
j_call: TRBJ2-1
v_call: TRBV28
clone_size: .
d_call: TRBD2

cdr3_nt: TGTGCCAGTAGTACCCAGGTTGAAGCTAACTATGGCTACACCTTC
cdr3_aa: CASSTQVEANYGYTF
j_call: TRBJ1-2
v_call: TRBV19
clone_size: .
d_call: .

cdr3_nt: TGTGCCAGTAATAGCCAGGGACAGGGAGACTACGAGCAGTACTTC
cdr3_aa: CASNSQGQGDYEQYF
j_call: TRBJ2-7
v_call: TRBV19
clone_size: once
d_call: TRBD1

cdr3_nt: TGTGCCAGCAGTCTCCAGACAGAGACTAACTATGGCTACACCTTC
cdr3_aa: CASSLQTETNYGYTF
j_call: TRBJ1-2
v_call: TRBV6-1
clone_size: .
d_call: .

cdr3_nt: TGCGCCAGCAGCCCGTACGGACAGGGGGGTGAAGCTTTCTTT
cdr3_aa: CASSPYGQGGEAFF
j_call: TRBJ1-1
v_call: TRBV5-1
clone_size: .
d_call: TRBD1

cdr3_nt: TGTGCCAGCAGCTTAATAATGGCGCCGGGCACTGAAGCTTTCTTT
cdr3_aa: CASSLIMAPGTEAFF
j_call: TRBJ1-1
v_call: TRBV11-1
clone_size: .
d_call: .

cdr3_nt: TGTGCCAGCAGCGTCGGTCTAGTGACAGATACGCAGTATTTT
cdr3_aa: CASSVGLVTDTQYF
j_call: TRBJ2-3
v_call: TRBV9
clone_size: .
d_call: .

cdr3_nt: TGCGCCAGCAGCCAAGGCAGGGGTAACACTGAAGCTTTCTTT
cdr3_aa: CASSQGRGNTEAFF
j_call: TRBJ1-1
v_call: TRBV4-1
clone_size: .
d_call: .

cdr3_nt: TGTGCCAGCAGCCAAGCGTTGACAGGGGCAGCTGAAGCTTTCTTT
cdr3_aa: CASSQALTGAAEAFF
j_call: TRBJ1-1
v_call: TRBV14
clone_size: .
d_call: TRBD1

cdr3_nt: TGTGCCAGCAGCCCCTACAGGGGGCGTAATGGCTACACCTTC
cdr3_aa: CASSPYRGRNGYTF
j_call: TRBJ1-2
v_call: TRBV5-8
clone_size: .
d_call: TRBD1

cdr3_nt: TGTGCCATCAGTCCCCTGGGCTACAATGAAAAACTGTTTTTT
cdr3_aa: CAISPLGYNEKLFF
j_call: TRBJ1-4
v_call: TRBV10-3
clone_size: .
d_call: .

cdr3_nt: TGCGCCAGCAGTAACAGGGGCGTAAACACCGGGGAGCTGTTTTTT
cdr3_aa: CASSNRGVNTGELFF
j_call: TRBJ2-2
v_call: TRBV10-1
clone_size: .
d_call: TRBD1

cdr3_nt: TGTGCCAGCAAAGCTGACACGAGCTCTGGAAACACCATATATTTT
cdr3_aa: CASKADTSSGNTIYF
j_call: TRBJ1-3
v_call: TRBV6-5
clone_size: few
d_call: .

cdr3_nt: TGTGCCAGCCGTACGGGGGGACAGGTGAACACCGGGGAGCTGTTTTTT
cdr3_aa: CASRTGGQVNTGELFF
j_call: TRBJ2-2
v_call: TRBV7-9
clone_size: .
d_call: .

cdr3_nt: TGTGCCAGCAGCCCATATACTAGCGCAACCTACGAGCAGTACTTC
cdr3_aa: CASSPYTSATYEQYF
j_call: TRBJ2-7
v_call: TRBV4-2
clone_size: few
d_call: TRBD2

cdr3_nt: TGTGCCAGTGGTTCGGCAGGGATCTCACCCCTCCACTTT
cdr3_aa: CASGSAGISPLHF
j_call: TRBJ1-6
v_call: TRBV19
clone_size: .
d_call: .

cdr3_nt: TGTGCCAGCCGAGACAGGGGACACGAGCAGTACTTC
cdr3_aa: CASRDRGHEQYF
j_call: TRBJ2-7
v_call: TRBV27
clone_size: .
d_call: TRBD1

cdr3_nt: TGTGCCAGCTCGAGGGCACCCCCGGGCCCTGAAGCTTTCTTT
cdr3_aa: CASSRAPPGPEAFF
j_call: TRBJ1-1
v_call: TRBV18
clone_size: .
d_call: .

cdr3_nt: TGTGCCAGCAGCCAAGAGGCAGGGCGGTTGACTGAAGCTTTCTTT
cdr3_aa: CASSQEAGRLTEAFF
j_call: TRBJ1-1
v_call: TRBV14
clone_size: .
d_call: .

cdr3_nt: TGTGCCAGCTCGGGGGGCTCAAATTACGAGCAGTACTTC
cdr3_aa: CASSGGSNYEQYF
j_call: TRBJ2-7
v_call: TRBV28
clone_size: .
d_call: .

cdr3_nt: TGTGCCAGTACCAAAGGGGTAAACTATGGCTACACCTTC
cdr3_aa: CASTKGVNYGYTF
j_call: TRBJ1-2
v_call: TRBV19
clone_size: .
d_call: .

cdr3_nt: TGCGCCAGCAGCTTGTGGACAGGGGACTACAATGAGCAGTTCTTC
cdr3_aa: CASSLWTGDYNEQFF
j_call: TRBJ2-1
v_call: TRBV5-1
clone_size: once
d_call: TRBD1